Listed below are T cell receptor beta chains from one sample, sequenced in a study of CD8 T cells in Susac syndrome. Each CDR3 protein gets one entry after TCRdb re-called the immunoSEQ multiplex PCR reads with MiXCR. The table shows over 150,000 distinct CDR3 sequences, with about 96% occurring only once. Sequencing input: CD4+ T cells from PBMCs. Every receptor here comes from a human donor with Susac syndrome. Each CDR3 is given with its conserved first and last residue. D genes are given only for firm matches. A clone size is listed for some rows: how often the clone was seen (once, few, many), or a class if it is expanded.

v_gene	abundance	d_gene	j_gene	CDR3nt	CDR3aa
TRBV7-9	-	-	TRBJ1-4	TGTGCCAGCAGCTTAGTGGGTGAAAAACTGTTTTTT	CASSLVGEKLFF
TRBV29-1	-	-	TRBJ1-5	TGCAGCGTTAGCCCGGGACCAGAACAGCCCCAGCATTTT	CSVSPGPEQPQHF
TRBV20-1	-	TRBD1	TRBJ1-5	TGCAGTGCTAGAGTACAGGGGCGGCAGCCCCAGCATTTT	CSARVQGRQPQHF
TRBV12-3/TRBV12-4	-	TRBD2	TRBJ2-2	TGTGCCAGCTCTTTAGGGACTAGGGACACCGGGGAGCTGTTTTTT	CASSLGTRDTGELFF
TRBV29-1	-	-	TRBJ2-1	TGCAGCGTTGCCGGCGGGATCAATGAGCAGTTCTTC	CSVAGGINEQFF
TRBV20-1	-	-	TRBJ2-1	TGCAGTGCTTTGGCGCGGAGGGAGGAGTACAATGAGCAGTTCTTC	CSALARREEYNEQFF
TRBV12-3/TRBV12-4	-	-	TRBJ2-3	TGTGCCAGCAGACCAGGACGAGCAGATACGCAGTATTTT	CASRPGRADTQYF
TRBV2	-	-	TRBJ2-5	TGTGCCAGCAGTGGAAGCGTTCAAGAGACCCAGTACTTC	CASSGSVQETQYF
TRBV6-2/TRBV6-3	-	-	TRBJ1-6	TGTGCCAGCAGTCCCTGGACAGCAGTCGATTCACCCCTCCACTTT	CASSPWTAVDSPLHF
TRBV12-3/TRBV12-4	once	-	TRBJ2-7	TGTGCCAGCAGTCCTCCGACAGCTTCAGGCGTTGGTGAGCAGTACTTC	CASSPPTASGVGEQYF
TRBV27	once	TRBD1	TRBJ2-4	TGTGCCAGCAGTTCGGTCCTCCGGGACAGACTAGCCAAAAACATTCAGTACTTC	CASSSVLRDRLAKNIQYF
TRBV30	-	-	TRBJ2-7	TGTGCCTGGAGTGTACTAATGGGTTACGAGCAGTACTTC	CAWSVLMGYEQYF
TRBV5-1	-	-	TRBJ2-5	TGCGCCAGCAGTCCCGGGACGGATCAAACCCAGTACTTC	CASSPGTDQTQYF
TRBV28	-	-	TRBJ2-5	TGTGCCAGCAGTCTTACTCCGGAGACCCAGTACTTC	CASSLTPETQYF
TRBV15	-	-	TRBJ1-5	TGTGCCACCAGGTACGAGGATCAGCCCCAGCATTTT	CATRYEDQPQHF
TRBV2	-	TRBD2	TRBJ2-1	TGTGCCAGCAGCGTGACACCGGGAGGGCAGTTCTTC	CASSVTPGGQFF
TRBV24-1	-	-	TRBJ2-5	TGTGCCACCAGTGACTCAGGGGAAGAGACCCAGTACTTC	CATSDSGEETQYF
TRBV6-5	-	-	TRBJ1-2	TGTGCCAGCAGTAGGTACACCCCATCCTATGGCTACACCTTC	CASSRYTPSYGYTF
TRBV15	-	TRBD1	TRBJ1-2	TGTGCCACCAGCACCTGGACAGGGGAAGGCTACACCTTC	CATSTWTGEGYTF
TRBV3-1	-	-	TRBJ2-5	TGTGCCAGCAGCCACCAAGGAGAGACCCAGTACTTC	CASSHQGETQYF
TRBV6-6	-	-	TRBJ1-6	TGTGCCAGCTGCTTGTCCACCTCACCCCTCCACTTT	CASCLSTSPLHF
TRBV29-1	-	TRBD2	TRBJ2-1	TGCAGCGCCAATGGGGGGGACTGGGGTCAGTTCTTC	CSANGGDWGQFF
TRBV27	-	-	TRBJ2-7	TGTGCCAGCAGCCTTCATCTTCCGCGGTCGGGAACCTACGAGCAGTACTTC	CASSLHLPRSGTYEQYF
TRBV30	-	-	TRBJ1-1	TGTGCCTGGGATCCACAGGGTAGCACTGAAGCTTTCTTT	CAWDPQGSTEAFF
TRBV20-1	-	-	TRBJ1-1	TGCAGTGCTAATCCCCGAGACCTGAACACTGAAGCTTTCTTT	CSANPRDLNTEAFF
TRBV10-3	-	-	TRBJ2-2	TGTGCCATCAGTGAGTCTAGGTCGGAGCTGTTTTTT	CAISESRSELFF
TRBV6-5	few	-	TRBJ2-5	TGTGCCAGCAGTGCGGGGCAAGAGACCCAGTACTTC	CASSAGQETQYF
TRBV4-2	-	-	TRBJ2-3	TGTGCCAGCAGCCAAGAAAGGGCTGGGTCAGATACGCAGTATTTT	CASSQERAGSDTQYF
TRBV7-7	-	-	TRBJ2-3	TGTGCTAGCAGCTTCACAGACACAGATACGCAGTATTTT	CASSFTDTDTQYF
TRBV12-3/TRBV12-4	few	-	TRBJ2-2	TGTGCCAGCAGTTTAAGAAGGACCGGGGAGCTGTTTTTT	CASSLRRTGELFF
TRBV5-1	-	TRBD1	TRBJ2-5	TGCGCCAGCAGCCAGGGGACAGCCCAAGAGACCCAGTACTTC	CASSQGTAQETQYF
TRBV7-2	-	TRBD2	TRBJ2-5	TGTGCCAGCAGCTTACGGGGAGCGGGAGGGCCGGAGACCCAGTACTTC	CASSLRGAGGPETQYF
TRBV30	-	-	TRBJ1-1	TGTGCCTGGAGTGTAGGGGGGTACACTGAAGCTTTCTTT	CAWSVGGYTEAFF
TRBV12-3/TRBV12-4	-	TRBD2	TRBJ2-3	TGTGCCAGCAGTTTAGCGCAGGCTAGCGGAAGCACAGATACGCAGTATTTT	CASSLAQASGSTDTQYF
TRBV6-2/TRBV6-3	-	-	TRBJ2-3	TGTGCCAGCAGTGCCAGATCGAATACGCAGTATTTT	CASSARSNTQYF